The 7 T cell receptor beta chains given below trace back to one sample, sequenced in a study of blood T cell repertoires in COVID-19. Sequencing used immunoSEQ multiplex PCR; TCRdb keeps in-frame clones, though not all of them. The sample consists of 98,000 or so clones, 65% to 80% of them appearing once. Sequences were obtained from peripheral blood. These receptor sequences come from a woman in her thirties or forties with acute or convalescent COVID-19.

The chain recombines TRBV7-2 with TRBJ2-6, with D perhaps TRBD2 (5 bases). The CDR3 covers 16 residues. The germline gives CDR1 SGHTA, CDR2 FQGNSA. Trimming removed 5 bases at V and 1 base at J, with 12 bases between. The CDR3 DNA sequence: TGTGCCAGCAGCCCAGCTCGGGGATCTGGGGCCAACGTCCTGACTTTC. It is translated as CASSPARGSGANVLTF. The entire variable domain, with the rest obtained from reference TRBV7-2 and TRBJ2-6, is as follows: GAGVSQSPSNKVTEKGKDVELRCDPISGHTALYWYRQSLGQGLEFLIYFQGNSAPDKSGLPSDRFSAERTGGSVSTLTIQRTQQEDSAVYLCASSPARGSGANVLTFGAGSRLTVL.

CDR3 amino acids: CASSPDRGKISGNTIYF. CDR3 in DNA: TGTGCCAGCTCACCGGACAGGGGCAAGATTTCTGGAAACACCATATATTTT. The gene calls are TRBV18 and TRBJ1-3, with 9 bases that match TRBD1. The germline CDR1 and CDR2 sequences are KGHSH and LQKENI. The CDR3 length is 17 residues. The V and J ends lost 3 bases and 1 base, in that order; junction bases with no gene match: 7.

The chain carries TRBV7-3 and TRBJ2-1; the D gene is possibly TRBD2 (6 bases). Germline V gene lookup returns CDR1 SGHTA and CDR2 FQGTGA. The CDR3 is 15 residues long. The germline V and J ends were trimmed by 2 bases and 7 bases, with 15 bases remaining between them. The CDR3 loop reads CASSLGGAPGNEQFF. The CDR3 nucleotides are TGTGCCAGCAGCTTAGGCGGGGCCCCGGGGAATGAGCAGTTCTTC.

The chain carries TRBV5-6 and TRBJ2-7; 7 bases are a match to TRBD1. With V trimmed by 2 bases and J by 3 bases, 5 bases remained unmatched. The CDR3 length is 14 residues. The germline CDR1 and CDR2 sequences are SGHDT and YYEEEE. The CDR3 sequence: CASSLRQGFYEQYF. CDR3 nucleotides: TGTGCCAGCAGCTTACGACAGGGTTTCTACGAGCAGTACTTC.

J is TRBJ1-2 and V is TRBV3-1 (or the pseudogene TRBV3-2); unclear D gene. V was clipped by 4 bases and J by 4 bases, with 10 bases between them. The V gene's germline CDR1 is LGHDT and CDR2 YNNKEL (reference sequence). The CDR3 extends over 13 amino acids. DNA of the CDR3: TGTGCCAGCAGCCCAGGACTATCCTATGGCTACACCTTC. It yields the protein CASSPGLSYGYTF.

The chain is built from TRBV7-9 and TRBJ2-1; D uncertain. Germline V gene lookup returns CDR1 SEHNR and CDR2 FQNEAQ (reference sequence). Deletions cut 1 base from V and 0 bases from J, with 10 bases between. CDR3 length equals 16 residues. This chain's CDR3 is CASSLVKAFSYNEQFF. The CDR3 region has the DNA TGTGCCAGCAGCTTAGTAAAAGCTTTCTCCTACAATGAGCAGTTCTTC.

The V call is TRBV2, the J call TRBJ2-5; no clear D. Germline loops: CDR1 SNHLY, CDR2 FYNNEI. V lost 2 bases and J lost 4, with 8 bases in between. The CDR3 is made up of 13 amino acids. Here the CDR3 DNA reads TGTGCCAGCAGTGAACGCCAGTTAGAGACCCAGTACTTC. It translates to CASSERQLETQYF.